Listed below are T cell receptor beta chains from one sample, sequenced in a study of OX40 agonist ivuxolimab in advanced cancers. Using immunoSEQ multiplex PCR, the repertoire was profiled, and TCRdb retains in-frame clones only, with some absent. This table holds 62,000 or so clones, just under 85% found once. Source: CD4+ or CD8+ T cells sorted from blood, taken in a trial of the OX40 agonist ivuxolimab. The receptor set was obtained from an adult with an advanced solid tumor such as melanoma, head and neck, liver or kidney cancer. The CDR3 runs from the conserved cysteine through the conserved F or W. D genes are given only for firm matches. Expanded clones are given a class, and other clones once, few, many or no size at all.

size	D	V	J	CDR3	DNA
once	NA	TRBV7-3	TRBJ1-2	CASSLMAGYGYTF	TGTGCCAGCAGCTTAATGGCGGGGTATGGCTACACCTTC
NA	TRBD2	TRBV5-6	TRBJ2-1	CASSLALAGGPRYNEQFF	TGTGCCAGCAGCTTGGCTCTAGCGGGGGGGCCTAGGTACAATGAGCAGTTCTTC
few	TRBD2	TRBV6-5	TRBJ2-3	CASSYEGGRLDTQYF	TGTGCCAGCAGTTACGAGGGCGGGAGGTTGGATACGCAGTATTTT
once	TRBD2	TRBV6-1	TRBJ2-1	CASSDTGRIYNEQFF	TGTGCCAGCAGTGATACCGGGAGGATCTACAATGAGCAGTTCTTC
few	NA	TRBV12-5	TRBJ1-5	CASGAEAGRAQHF	TGTGCTAGTGGCGCAGAAGCCGGGAGAGCCCAGCATTTT
NA	TRBD1	TRBV7-9	TRBJ2-3	CASSLAQGATDTQYF	TGTGCCAGCAGCTTAGCACAGGGGGCAACAGATACGCAGTATTTT
NA	NA	TRBV7-9	TRBJ2-5	CASSLMPRVTQETQYF	TGTGCCAGCAGCTTAATGCCTAGGGTAACCCAAGAGACCCAGTACTTC
NA	NA	TRBV18	TRBJ2-3	CASSRDSFTDTQYF	TGTGCCAGCTCCCGGGACTCGTTTACAGATACGCAGTATTTT
NA	TRBD2	TRBV15	TRBJ2-3	CATSRVAAGAATDTQYF	TGTGCCACCAGCAGAGTCGCAGCGGGAGCGGCCACAGATACGCAGTATTTT
NA	TRBD1	TRBV5-8	TRBJ2-3	CASSLGGTGPDTQYF	TGTGCCAGCAGCTTGGGCGGGACAGGGCCAGATACGCAGTATTTT
few	NA	TRBV5-5	TRBJ1-2	CASSPMGEGYGYTF	TGTGCCAGCAGCCCGATGGGGGAAGGGTATGGCTACACCTTC
NA	TRBD1	TRBV19	TRBJ2-2	CATREGAGGAVGTGELFF	TGTGCCACCCGGGAAGGGGCAGGGGGCGCTGTGGGCACCGGGGAGCTGTTTTTT
NA	TRBD2	TRBV7-2	TRBJ2-5	CASSLGRAGAQETQYF	TGTGCCAGCAGCTTAGGGAGAGCGGGAGCCCAAGAGACCCAGTACTTC
NA	NA	TRBV5-4	TRBJ1-1	CASSYFSGLTEAFF	TGTGCCAGCAGCTATTTTTCAGGGCTGACTGAAGCTTTCTTT
few	NA	TRBV10-1	TRBJ1-6	CASSESGRYNSPLHF	TGCGCCAGCAGTGAGTCGGGACGGTATAATTCACCCCTCCACTTT
NA	TRBD2	TRBV27	TRBJ2-3	CASSSSTSGSDTQYF	TGTGCCAGCAGTTCCTCGACTAGCGGGAGTGATACGCAGTATTTT
once	NA	TRBV28	TRBJ1-5	CASSPETDNQPQHF	TGTGCCAGCAGTCCAGAGACAGATAATCAGCCCCAGCATTTT
once	NA	TRBV6-5	TRBJ2-7	CASRSAYEQYF	TGTGCCAGCAGATCAGCTTACGAGCAGTACTTC
NA	TRBD2	TRBV9	TRBJ2-1	CASSVLSSGGVNEQFF	TGTGCCAGCAGCGTATTGAGTAGCGGGGGGGTCAATGAGCAGTTCTTC
NA	NA	TRBV7-2	TRBJ2-2	CASSFEAGTVAGELFF	TGTGCCAGCAGCTTCGAGGCGGGCACGGTGGCCGGGGAGCTGTTTTTT
NA	TRBD1	TRBV11-2	TRBJ2-6	CASSITGTVSVVLTF	TGTGCCAGCAGCATTACCGGGACAGTTTCAGTCGTCCTGACTTTC
NA	NA	TRBV5-6	TRBJ1-1	CASSDLGLENTEAFF	TGTGCCAGCAGCGATCTAGGGTTGGAAAACACTGAAGCTTTCTTT
NA	TRBD1	TRBV4-3	TRBJ1-2	CASSPLTGGGYGYTF	TGCGCCAGCAGCCCCTTGACAGGGGGCGGGTATGGCTACACCTTC
NA	NA	TRBV12-2	TRBJ2-1	CASRSRVAGGKVQFF	TGTGCAAGTCGCTCCAGGGTAGCGGGGGGCAAAGTGCAGTTCTTC
once	NA	TRBV6-1	TRBJ2-7	CASSSYYEQYF	TGTGCCAGCAGTTCCTACTACGAGCAGTACTTC
NA	TRBD1	TRBV28	TRBJ2-1	CASSSQGRQGESYNEQFF	TGTGCCAGCAGTAGCCAAGGGAGACAGGGGGAGTCCTACAATGAGCAGTTCTTC
NA	TRBD2	TRBV11-2	TRBJ2-7	CASSLGLAGTFGQYF	TGTGCCAGCAGCCTCGGACTAGCGGGAACGTTCGGGCAGTACTTC
NA	NA	TRBV28	TRBJ1-2	CASRSEGEGVRNYGYTF	TGTGCCAGCAGGTCAGAGGGTGAGGGAGTCCGGAACTATGGCTACACCTTC
once	TRBD1	TRBV20-1	TRBJ1-4	CSANRGEKLFF	TGCAGTGCAAACAGGGGCGAAAAACTGTTTTTT
NA	NA	TRBV27	TRBJ2-6	CASSFLQGSGANVLTF	TGTGCCAGCAGTTTCCTCCAGGGATCTGGGGCCAACGTCCTGACTTTC
NA	NA	TRBV28	TRBJ1-4	CASSPHGEGEKLFF	TGTGCCAGCAGTCCCCACGGGGAGGGTGAAAAACTGTTTTTT
NA	TRBD1	TRBV7-6	TRBJ2-3	CASSINRGDTQYF	TGTGCCAGCAGCATAAACAGGGGAGATACGCAGTATTTT
NA	NA	TRBV2	TRBJ1-2	CASSPNAFGYTF	TGTGCCAGCAGTCCAAACGCGTTTGGCTACACCTTC